This T cell receptor beta chain originates from a study of blood T cell repertoires in COVID-19. In the study overall: From T cells, B-cell-depleted T cells, or PBMCs came the material, which was cDNA or gDNA.

V shed 5 bases and J 3 bases; nucleotides not matched to a gene: 8. CDR3 length equals 16 residues. Germline V gene data show CDR1 as SGHVS and CDR2 as FQNEAQ. Profiled with immunoSEQ multiplex PCR; TCRdb holds only in-frame clones, not every one. The sample contains 150,000 to 200,000 clones, roughly nine tenths of which appear only once. This TCR derives from a man between 65 and 85 years old with active or convalescent COVID-19. The chain uses TRBV7-8 and TRBJ1-5, with 9 bases aligning to TRBD1. Sequences were obtained from peripheral blood. The CDR3 DNA sequence: TGTGCCAGCAGCCGTGAAAGGACAGGGGACAATCAGCCCCAGCATTTT. Translation gives CASSRERTGDNQPQHF. Filled out from reference TRBV7-8 and TRBJ1-5, the complete variable domain reads GAGVSQSPRYKVAKRGQDVALRCDPISGHVSLFWYQQALGQGPEFLTYFQNEAQLDKSGLPSDRFFAERPEGSVSTLKIQRTQQEDSAVYLCASSRERTGDNQPQHFGDGTRLSIL.